The 15 T cell receptor beta chains below all came from one sample that was sequenced in a study of cytomegalovirus exposure and HLA in healthy donors. Libraries were prepared by immunoSEQ multiplex PCR; TCRdb keeps only in-frame clonotypes and omits some of them. The sample yields around 400,000 clones, roughly 90% seen once. Sequencing used PBMCs. These receptors were obtained from a young woman in good health and CMV-seronegative.

Only a few counts were recorded for this clone. The chain couples TRBV19 to TRBJ2-2, with 7 bases aligning to TRBD1. CDR1 LNHDA and CDR2 SQIVND come from the germline V gene (reference sequence). Trimming cost V 1 base and J 6 bases; bases outside gene matches: 5. This CDR3 is 15 amino acids long. In nucleotides, the CDR3 is TGTGCCAGTAGTATAGTGCGACAGGGCGCCGGGGAGCTGTTTTTT. It codes for CASSIVRQGAGELFF.

V usage is TRBV18 and J usage is TRBJ1-1, with 7 bases matching TRBD1. The germline gives CDR1 KGHSH, CDR2 LQKENI. The CDR3 sequence is 15 residues long. The V segment lost 3 bases and the J segment 5 bases; nucleotides outside the gene matches: 9. CDR3 DNA: TGTGCCAGCTCACCCTTAGACAGGGCGTCGACTGAAGCTTTCTTT. Protein product: CASSPLDRASTEAFF.

The gene calls are TRBV7-9 and TRBJ1-1, with 7 bases identical to TRBD1. Germline V gene lookup returns CDR1 SEHNR and CDR2 FQNEAQ (reference sequence). CDR3 length: 15 residues. Germline trimming cut 0 bases from V and 0 bases from J; bases unmatched to any gene: 1. The DNA for the CDR3 is TGTGCCAGCAGCTTAGCAGGGGGCTTGAACACTGAAGCTTTCTTT. It yields the protein CASSLAGGLNTEAFF.

Only a few counts were recorded for this clone. CDR3 DNA sequence: TGTGCCAGCAGTCCAATCTACGGGGAGCTGTTTTTT. Residues: CASSPIYGELFF. The chain joins TRBV27 to TRBJ2-2; no clear D gene. The CDR3 contains 12 residues. The germline V gene encodes CDR1 MNHEY and CDR2 SMNVEV (reference sequence). Trimming removed 5 bases at V and 7 bases at J, with 8 bases between.

The CDR3 DNA sequence: TGTGCCAGCAGTTTATTCTCCGGGACAGGACCCAGCGCCCCTAATTCACCCCTCCACTTT. It codes for CASSLFSGTGPSAPNSPLHF. The rearrangement joins TRBV28 to TRBJ1-6; 8 bases fit TRBD1. Germline trimming cut 1 base from V and 6 bases from J; bases unmatched to any gene: 17. The CDR3 totals 20 residues. Germline V gives CDR1 MDHEN, CDR2 SYDVKM. The full variable domain, rest sourced from reference TRBV28 and TRBJ1-6, is DVKVTQSSRYLVKRTGEKVFLECVQDMDHENMFWYRQDPGLGLRLIYFSYDVKMKEKGDIPEGYSVSREKKERFSLILESASTNQTSMYLCASSLFSGTGPSAPNSPLHFGNGTRLTVT.

This rearrangement joins TRBV9 to TRBJ1-1; 7 bases align to TRBD1. Losses at the gene ends were 2 bases for V and 1 base for J; bases not matched to a gene: 8. The CDR3 is 16 amino acids. Germline V lookup: CDR1 SGDLS, CDR2 YYNGEE. CDR3 in amino acids: CASSVAPSGGNTEAFF. The DNA of the CDR3 is TGTGCCAGCAGCGTTGCCCCGTCAGGGGGGAACACTGAAGCTTTCTTT.

This clone was detected once. This chain connects TRBV28 to TRBJ2-6; 10 bases are a match to TRBD1. Trimming removed 7 bases from V and 0 bases from J; junction bases left unmatched: 18. The CDR3 is 21 amino acids. Per germline, CDR1 MDHEN and CDR2 SYDVKM. CDR3 region: CASIGGDRGLWSGSGANVLTF. In nucleotides, the CDR3 is TGTGCCAGCATTGGGGGGGACAGGGGCCTTTGGAGCGGCTCTGGGGCCAACGTCCTGACTTTC.

V gene TRBV5-1 combines with J gene TRBJ2-3; the match to TRBD2 covers 8 bases. CDR1 and CDR2 (germline): SGHRS, YFSETQ. The CDR3 is 16 residues long. Unmatched junction bases numbered 6, after V lost 1 base and J lost 2 bases. The CDR3 DNA sequence: TGCGCCAGCAGCTTGCTTCCAGCGGGGGCCACAGATACGCAGTATTTT. Translated, it gives CASSLLPAGATDTQYF.

Here the CDR3 DNA reads TGCGCCTCCCGCAGGGCAGGGGGCCCTCAAGAGACCCAGTACTTC. It yields the protein CASRRAGGPQETQYF. The gene calls are TRBV4-1 and TRBJ2-5, with TRBD1 matching 8 bases. The CDR3 totals 15 residues. V lost 11 bases, J lost 2 bases, and 13 bases stayed unmatched. Looked up from germline, CDR1 is MGHRA and CDR2 is YSYEKL.

The genes are TRBV5-1 and TRBJ2-7; possibly TRBD1 for D (6 bases). Germline loops: CDR1 SGHRS, CDR2 YFSETQ. The V end was cut by 4 bases, the J end by 6 bases, with 11 bases between. This CDR3 is built from 12 residues. The CDR3 here is CASSKDRSEQYF. CDR3 in DNA: TGCGCCAGCAGCAAGGACAGATCCGAGCAGTACTTC.

The chain is built from TRBV4-1 and TRBJ1-5; TRBD1 matches 7 bases. The CDR3 sequence is 16 residues long. Per germline, CDR1 MGHRA and CDR2 YSYEKL. With V trimmed by 4 bases and J by 5 bases, 11 bases remained unmatched. For the CDR3, the DNA is TGCGCCAGCAGCCGCCGAACACAGGGGCTTGATCAGCCCCAGCATTTT. Protein sequence: CASSRRTQGLDQPQHF.

This clone was seen a few times. V is TRBV27 and J is TRBJ2-7; 12 bases map to TRBD1. The CDR3 covers 14 residues. Germline V gene lookup returns CDR1 MNHEY and CDR2 SMNVEV (reference sequence). The V segment lost 5 bases and the J segment 4 bases; nucleotides outside the gene matches: 3. CDR3 in amino acids: CASSPGQGAYEQYF. The CDR3, as DNA: TGTGCCAGCAGTCCGGGACAGGGGGCTTACGAGCAGTACTTC.

The CDR3 coding sequence is TGCGCCAGCAGCCTGAACAGGGCTGGGGCCAACGTCCTGACTTTC. Translation: CASSLNRAGANVLTF. The chain employs TRBV5-1 and TRBJ2-6, with D tentatively TRBD1 (6 bases). The CDR3 covers 15 residues. V lost 4 bases and J lost 2, with 10 bases in between. Germline CDR1 is SGHRS and CDR2 is YFSETQ. The full variable domain, with the rest looked up from reference TRBV5-1 and TRBJ2-6, is KAGVTQTPRYLIKTRGQQVTLSCSPISGHRSVSWYQQTPGQGLQFLFEYFSETQRNKGNFPGRFSGRQFSNSRSEMNVSTLELGDSALYLCASSLNRAGANVLTFGAGSRLTVL.

In this sample, this clone turned up once. The V call is TRBV6-4, the J call TRBJ2-3, with 10 bases lining up with TRBD2. CDR3 length: 15 residues. V lost 6 bases, J lost 4 bases, and 7 bases stayed unmatched. Germline CDR1 reads MRHNA; CDR2 reads SNTAGT. The CDR3 coding sequence is TGTGCCAGCAGCACTAGCGGGGAAGGAGCAGATACGCAGTATTTT. Encoded protein: CASSTSGEGADTQYF.

The V and J genes are TRBV15 and TRBJ2-7, with D possibly being TRBD2 (6 bases). The CDR3 spans 16 residues. The V end was cut by 0 bases, the J end by 2 bases, with 14 bases between. Germline-derived CDR1 and CDR2 are LNHNV and YYDKDF (reference sequence). This chain's CDR3 is CATSRDPGLTTYEQYF. CDR3 nucleotides: TGTGCCACCAGCAGAGACCCGGGACTGACCACCTACGAGCAGTACTTC.